A single sample is the source of the 13 T cell receptor beta chains below, sequenced in a study of identical twins. TCRdb itself ran the 5' RACE reads through MiXCR, one entry per CDR3 protein. The sample yields roughly 750,000 distinct CDR3 sequences, about 20% seen once. Another study also made use of these data, one on T cells expressing NK-cell markers.

Sequenced input: PBMCs. All receptors derive from a woman under 30 in good health.

This clonotype has a handful of counts. V gene TRBV20-1 combines with J gene TRBJ1-1; no clear D gene. V dropped 0 bases and J dropped 7 bases, with 9 bases sitting between them. CDR1 is DFQATT, CDR2 SNEGSKA, per germline (reference sequence). The CDR3 consists of 12 residues. In DNA, the CDR3 is TGCAGTGCTAGAGAAAGATGGGGTGAAGCTTTCTTT. Translated, it gives CSARERWGEAFF.

CDR3 in amino acids: CASSEAEGGHGYTF. DNA for the CDR3: TGTGCCAGCAGTGAAGCGGAAGGGGGCCATGGCTACACCTTC. J is TRBJ1-2 and V is TRBV6-1, with 7 bases that match TRBD1. V gave up 0 bases and J gave up 6 bases; unmatched junction bases: 4. CDR1 and CDR2 from the germline V gene are MNHNS and SASEGT. This CDR3 has 14 residues.

This clonotype was seen a single time. This sequence joins TRBV20-1 and TRBJ2-3, with TRBD2 matching over 8 bases. The germline V gene has CDR1 DFQATT and CDR2 SNEGSKA (reference sequence). The V segment lost 2 bases and the J segment 1 base; nucleotides outside the gene matches: 8. The CDR3 length is 16 residues. CDR3 sequence: CSARLLLSGGTDTQYF. In DNA, the CDR3 is TGCAGTGCTAGATTGCTTCTTAGCGGGGGCACAGATACGCAGTATTTT.

This clonotype has ten or more counts. The V and J genes are TRBV12-3 or TRBV12-4 and TRBJ1-1; 10 nucleotides agree with TRBD1. Unmatched junction bases numbered 9, after V lost 4 bases and J lost 7 bases. The CDR3 is 15 residues long. CDR3 in DNA: TGTGCCAGCAGTTCCCGGGCGACAGGGGGCGGTGAAGCTTTCTTT. Its protein is CASSSRATGGGEAFF.

The chain has TRBV7-9 and TRBJ2-6; TRBD1 might be the D (7 bases). Trimming removed 1 base from V and 5 bases from J, with 15 bases in between. The CDR3 runs 17 residues. Germline V gives CDR1 SEHNR, CDR2 FQNEAQ (reference sequence). The CDR3 nucleotides read TGTGCCAGCAGCTTAGGCGGGACAGCTCTCTGGGCCAACGTCCTGACTTTC. Translation: CASSLGGTALWANVLTF.

The chain uses TRBV4-3 and TRBJ2-1; D is unclear. The CDR3 covers 12 residues. The V gene's germline CDR1 is LGHNA and CDR2 YSLEER. The V end lost 8 bases, the J end lost 8 bases, and 13 bases lay between the germline ends. The CDR3 loop is CASLPLWDEQFF. For the CDR3, the DNA is TGCGCCAGCCTACCCCTCTGGGATGAGCAGTTCTTC.

The chain couples TRBV6-2 or TRBV6-3 to TRBJ2-6; D gene ambiguous. The CDR3 sequence is 16 residues long. Germline V lookup: CDR1 MNHEY, CDR2 SVGEGT. V dropped 6 bases and J dropped 4 bases, with 16 bases sitting between them. The CDR3 spells CASSPPVRAGANVLTF. The DNA for the CDR3 is TGTGCCAGCAGCCCGCCGGTACGGGCCGGGGCCAACGTCCTGACTTTC.

This clonotype was detected a few times. This chain links TRBV7-9 with TRBJ2-5; the D is unclear. The CDR3 loop spans 13 amino acids. CDR1 and CDR2 from the germline V gene are SEHNR and FQNEAQ (reference sequence). V dropped 0 bases and J dropped 4 bases, with 6 bases sitting between them. CDR3 residues: CASSLASSETQYF. The CDR3 nucleotides are TGTGCCAGCAGCTTAGCGTCCTCAGAGACCCAGTACTTC.

The CDR3 region is CAIMDYDSYEQYF. The CDR3 DNA follows: TGTGCCATCATGGACTACGACTCCTACGAGCAGTACTTC. The chain joins TRBV10-3 to TRBJ2-7, with D tentatively TRBD2 (6 bases). The V end lost 7 bases, the J end lost 0 bases, and 10 bases lay between the germline ends. The CDR3 has 13 amino acids. Germline V gene data show CDR1 as ENHRY and CDR2 as SYGVKD.

The J gene is TRBJ1-5, the V gene TRBV12-3 or TRBV12-4; D not resolved. Deletions cut 3 bases from V and 4 bases from J, with 7 bases between. The length of the CDR3 is 13 residues. The CDR3 reads CASSFKSNQPQHF. CDR3 bases: TGTGCCAGCAGTTTTAAGTCAAATCAGCCCCAGCATTTT.

The rearrangement joins TRBV29-1 to TRBJ2-3; unclear D gene. Germline-derived CDR1 and CDR2 are SQVTM and ANQGSEA. Trimming removed 4 bases from V and 9 bases from J, with 8 bases in between. The CDR3 covers 10 residues. The CDR3 coding sequence is TGCAGCGTTGTAGTAGAGACGCAGTATTTT. Amino acid sequence: CSVVVETQYF.

V is TRBV20-1 and J is TRBJ2-1; TRBD1 might be the D (5 bases). V shed 3 bases and J shed 5 bases, with 14 bases lying between them. This CDR3 is built from 14 residues. The V gene's germline CDR1 is DFQATT and CDR2 SNEGSKA (reference sequence). In DNA form, the CDR3 reads TGCAGTGCTAGTAGTAGGGGCGCAAACAATGAGCAGTTCTTC. Its translation: CSASSRGANNEQFF.

The rearrangement uses TRBV7-2 and TRBJ2-1, with 8 bases matching TRBD2. Germline CDR1 and CDR2: SGHTA and FQGNSA. The CDR3 runs 16 residues. With V trimmed by 0 bases and J by 4 bases, 5 bases remained unmatched. Here the CDR3 reads CASSLAGTSNYNEQFF. For the CDR3, the DNA is TGTGCCAGCAGCTTAGCCGGGACTAGTAATTACAATGAGCAGTTCTTC. Looking up the rest from reference TRBV7-2 and TRBJ2-1 gives the full variable domain: GAGVSQSPSNKVTEKGKDVELRCDPISGHTALYWYRQSLGQGLEFLIYFQGNSAPDKSGLPSDRFSAERTGGSVSTLTIQRTQQEDSAVYLCASSLAGTSNYNEQFFGPGTRLTVL.